Listed here is a single TCR beta chain. Its cognate antigen is unknown. These data are taken from a study of OX40 agonist ivuxolimab in advanced cancers. On the study more broadly: Every patient in dose escalation had hepatocellular carcinoma, melanoma, renal cell or head and neck cancer. About 42% of patients had received prior checkpoint inhibitor therapy. Study-level points and caveats: Clonal expansion by week 6 occurred in CD4+ and CD8+ blood T cells (at 0.1 to 3.0 mg/kg).

Profiling relied on immunoSEQ multiplex PCR, and the TCRdb table lists in-frame clones only, not all of them. The sample shows approximately 58,000 clones, roughly nine tenths of them seen only once. This CDR3 comprises 13 residues. Looked up from germline, CDR1 is SGHDN and CDR2 is FVKESK. Between the trimmed V and J ends, which lost 1 base and 4 bases, there was a span of 5 bases. The specimen was CD4+ or CD8+ T cells sorted from blood, collected in a trial of the OX40 agonist ivuxolimab. The V gene is TRBV14, the J gene TRBJ2-1; D remains unclear. The receptor was derived from an adult with an advanced solid tumor such as melanoma, head and neck, liver or kidney cancer. CDR3 DNA: TGTGCCAGCAGCCAAGGGTTTTACAATGAGCAGTTCTTC. Translated, it gives CASSQGFYNEQFF.